This TCR beta chain was retrieved from a study of T-cell memory formation after mild COVID-19. TCRdb re-derived calls from the 5' RACE reads in MiXCR, one entry per CDR3 protein. The table includes under 150,000 distinct CDR3 sequences, 15% to 20% detected once. Germline V gene sequence: CDR1 SGHRS, CDR2 YFSETQ. V gave up 3 bases and J gave up 3 bases, with 18 bases separating them. This CDR3 region has 16 residues. Findings of the study overall: Confirmation of SARS-CoV-2 specificity was lacking for second-wave clones peaking day 37. Prior to infection, memory already included some responding clones, suggesting cross-reactive memory joined.

This clonotype has only a few counts. Its matching antigen is unknown. The sample taken for sequencing was PBMCs or a T cell subset sorted from them (not recorded which). The rearrangement uses TRBV5-1 and TRBJ1-2, with a weak D call TRBD1 (5 bases). This clonotype was sampled from an adult woman who had mild COVID-19 (a few samples of this study predate the infection). Cell type and time point are not known. CDR3 sequence reads: CASSSSGTQRDYGYTF. Written as DNA, the CDR3 is TGCGCCAGCAGCTCCTCCGGGACCCAAAGGGACTATGGCTACACCTTC.